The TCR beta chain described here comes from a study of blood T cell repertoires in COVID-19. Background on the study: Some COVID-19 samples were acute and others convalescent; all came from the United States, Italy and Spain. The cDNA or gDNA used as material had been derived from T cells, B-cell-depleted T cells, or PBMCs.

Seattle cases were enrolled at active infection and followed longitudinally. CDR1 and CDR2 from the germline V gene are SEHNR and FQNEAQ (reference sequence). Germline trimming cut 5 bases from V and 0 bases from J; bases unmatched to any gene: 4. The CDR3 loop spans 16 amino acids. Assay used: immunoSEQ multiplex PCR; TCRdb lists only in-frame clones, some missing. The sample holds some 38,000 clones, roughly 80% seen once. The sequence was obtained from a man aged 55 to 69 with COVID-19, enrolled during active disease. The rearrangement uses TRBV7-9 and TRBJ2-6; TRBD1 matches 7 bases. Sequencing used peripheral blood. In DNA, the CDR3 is TGTGCCAGCAGCCCGGGACAGCACTCTGGGGCCAACGTCCTGACTTTC. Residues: CASSPGQHSGANVLTF. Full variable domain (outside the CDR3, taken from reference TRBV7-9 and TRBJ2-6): DTGVSQNPRHKITKRGQNVTFRCDPISEHNRLYWYRQTLGQGPEFLTYFQNEAQLEKSRLLSDRFSAERPKGSFSTLEIQRTEQGDSAMYLCASSPGQHSGANVLTFGAGSRLTVL.